This TCR beta chain is drawn from a study of blood T cell repertoires in COVID-19. Study at large: Samples taken during acute and convalescent COVID-19 were collected in the United States, Italy and Spain.

The germline V gene encodes CDR1 MNHEY and CDR2 SVGAGI. The CDR3 totals 13 residues. Between the trimmed V and J ends, which lost 10 bases and 0 bases, there was a span of 10 bases. In the authors' methods: Estimates of nucleated cell counts were drawn from the amplification of reference gene primers. Assay: immunoSEQ multiplex PCR; the TCRdb copy retains only in-frame clones and omits some. D and trimming were read from the DNA, whereas the V and J calls and clone size are those reported in that table. The sample yields about 150,000 clones, roughly 90% seen once. This TCR came from a woman aged 50 to 60 with acute or convalescent COVID-19. The chain has TRBV6-5 and TRBJ1-3; perhaps TRBD1 as D (6 bases). Material: peripheral blood. The CDR3 protein is CATQGLSGNTIYF. In DNA form, the CDR3 reads TGTGCCACCCAGGGGCTCTCTGGAAACACCATATATTTT.